One sample yielded the 31 T cell receptor beta chains listed below, sequenced in a study of T-cell reconstitution after alpha-beta-depleted transplantation in children. Molecular barcoding with unique molecular identifiers was used for the TCRbeta library. Each CDR3 protein gets one entry after TCRdb re-called the PCR reads with MiXCR. This table has about 3,900 distinct CDR3 sequences, under 25% appearing once. Specimen: PBMCs, mostly from graft donor cells, collected 60 days after TCRalphabeta/CD19-depleted stem cell transplant. These receptors were obtained from a boy less than two years old who had a stem cell transplant for acute myeloid leukemia, so the T cells may come from the graft donor.

This clonotype is classed as medium-sized. This chain links TRBV4-3 with TRBJ1-5; D is possibly TRBD1 (5 bases). With 0 bases removed from V and 7 bases from J, the gap between germline ends came to 10 bases. CDR1 is LGHNA and CDR2 is YSLEER in the germline V gene. CDR3 size: 14 residues. The CDR3 bases are TGCGCCAGCAGCCAAGAGATAGGGACGCAGCCCCAGCATTTT. Protein product: CASSQEIGTQPQHF.

In its sample, this clonotype was seen many times. The CDR3 DNA sequence: TGTGCCAGCAGTCTGGGACAGGGTCGGGGAAGCACTGAAGCTTTCTTT. Residues: CASSLGQGRGSTEAFF. The chain links TRBV6-5 to TRBJ1-1; 9 bases fit TRBD1. The CDR3 spans 16 residues. The germline V gene encodes CDR1 MNHEY and CDR2 SVGAGI. With V trimmed by 5 bases and J by 4 bases, 11 bases remained unmatched.

This clonotype was found many times. The chain couples TRBV20-1 to TRBJ1-2, with D maybe TRBD1 (5 bases). Germline CDR1 is DFQATT and CDR2 is SNEGSKA (reference sequence). V lost 2 bases and J 3 bases, leaving 19 bases between the germline ends. The CDR3 has 16 amino acids. CDR3 loop: CSARPLRDPGHYGYTF. The CDR3, as DNA: TGCAGTGCTAGACCCTTAAGGGACCCCGGCCACTATGGCTACACCTTC.

This clonotype appeared many times. This chain links TRBV12-3 or TRBV12-4 with TRBJ1-2; 8 nucleotides line up with TRBD1. V lost 3 bases to trimming and J lost 6 bases; unmatched junction nucleotides: 6. This CDR3 contains 14 residues. The CDR3 DNA reads TGTGCCAGCAGTTTTGAGGACAGGGCTCATGGCTACACCTTC. Translated: CASSFEDRAHGYTF.

By sample fraction, this clonotype is medium-sized (0.01 to 0.1%). This chain uses TRBV5-6 with TRBJ2-7; 12 positions match TRBD1. The CDR3 is 15 amino acids. V lost 4 bases and J lost 3; bases outside the gene matches: 5. Germline-derived CDR1 and CDR2 are SGHDT and YYEEEE. DNA for the CDR3: TGTGCCAGCAGCATGGGGACAGGGGGCGGCTACGAGCAGTACTTC. It yields the protein CASSMGTGGGYEQYF. Combining the CDR3 with reference TRBV5-6 and TRBJ2-7 gives the whole variable domain DAGVTQSPTHLIKTRGQQVTLRCSPKSGHDTVSWYQQALGQGPQFIFQYYEEEERQRGNFPDRFSGHQFPNYSSELNVNALLLGDSALYLCASSMGTGGGYEQYFGPGTRLTVT.

In this sample, this clonotype turned up many times. The genes are TRBV12-3 or TRBV12-4 and TRBJ2-7; D is undetermined. Trimming removed 3 bases at V and 3 bases at J, with 12 bases between. This CDR3 has 14 residues. CDR3 bases: TGTGCCAGCAGTTTTTCACAAGCAAGCTACGAGCAGTACTTC. Amino acids: CASSFSQASYEQYF.

In this sample, this clonotype turned up many times. J is TRBJ1-1 and V is TRBV27; D is uncertain. V shed 2 bases and J shed 1 base, with 17 bases lying between them. The length of the CDR3 is 17 residues. Germline V CDR1 and CDR2: MNHEY, SMNVEV (reference sequence). The CDR3 here is CASSLIGHNLGNTEAFF. In DNA form, the CDR3 reads TGTGCCAGCAGTTTAATAGGGCACAACCTTGGGAACACTGAAGCTTTCTTT.

This clonotype is labeled medium-sized. This sequence joins TRBV28 and TRBJ2-1, with D perhaps TRBD1 (6 bases). The CDR3 has 15 residues. V lost 7 bases, J lost 9 bases, and 22 bases lay in between. Germline V gene data show CDR1 as MDHEN and CDR2 as SYDVKM. The CDR3: CASMKTTGNTREQFF. CDR3 DNA sequence: TGTGCCAGCATGAAGACTACAGGGAATACGCGTGAGCAGTTCTTC.

This clonotype occurred many times. The chain uses TRBV20-1 and TRBJ2-3; the D is unclear. The V gene lost 0 bases and the J gene lost 2 bases, with 12 bases spanning the gap. There are 15 residues in the CDR3. The germline gives CDR1 DFQATT, CDR2 SNEGSKA (reference sequence). CDR3 sequence (DNA): TGCAGTGCTAGAGATCGGCAGCCAGACACAGATACGCAGTATTTT. It yields the protein CSARDRQPDTDTQYF.

The chain couples TRBV7-3 to TRBJ2-5; no definite D call. The germline CDR1 and CDR2 sequences are SGHTA and FQGTGA. With 3 bases removed from V and 2 bases from J, the gap between germline ends came to 7 bases. The CDR3 consists of 13 residues. Here the CDR3 reads CASSFGQQETQYF. DNA for the CDR3: TGTGCCAGCAGCTTCGGGCAGCAAGAGACCCAGTACTTC. Looking up the rest from reference TRBV7-3 and TRBJ2-5 gives the full variable domain: GAGVSQTPSNKVTEKGKYVELRCDPISGHTALYWYRQSLGQGPEFLIYFQGTGAADDSGLPNDRFFAVRPEGSVSTLKIQRTERGDSAVYLCASSFGQQETQYFGPGTRLLVL.

There are many counts of this clonotype. The chain links TRBV7-2 to TRBJ1-1; D is unresolved. Deletions cut 1 base from V and 12 bases from J, with 18 bases between. The CDR3 loop spans 14 amino acids. CDR1 is SGHTA, CDR2 FQGNSA, per germline. CDR3 residues: CASSLGVTPPRTFF. In DNA, the CDR3 is TGTGCCAGCAGCTTAGGAGTCACGCCGCCTCGAACTTTCTTT.

This clonotype was counted many times. The V gene is TRBV9, the J gene TRBJ2-1; D is perhaps TRBD1 (5 bases). Germline values: CDR1 SGDLS, CDR2 YYNGEE. V shed 6 bases and J shed 0 bases, with 10 bases lying between them. This CDR3 is 14 amino acids long. CDR3 protein: CASTQGISYNEQFF. As DNA, the CDR3 is TGTGCCAGCACCCAGGGTATCTCCTACAATGAGCAGTTCTTC.

The sample holds many counts of this clonotype. V gene TRBV7-9 combines with J gene TRBJ2-7; the D gene is possibly TRBD2 (6 bases). CDR1 SEHNR and CDR2 FQNEAQ come from the germline V gene (reference sequence). The CDR3 has 14 amino acids. CDR3 DNA sequence: TGTGCCAGCAGCGCCTCCGGGACTCTGGAGGGGAGAGAGGTC. Amino acid sequence: CASSASGTLEGREV.

This chain joins TRBV19 and TRBJ2-3; the D call may be TRBD1 or TRBD2 (5 bases each). Germline CDR1 is LNHDA and CDR2 is SQIVND (reference sequence). This CDR3 has 14 amino acids. This chain's CDR3 is CTCSISWGTDTQYF. CDR3 DNA: TGTACCTGTAGTATATCTTGGGGGACAGATACGCAGTATTTT.

This chain links TRBV5-1 with TRBJ2-3; TRBD1 matches at 7 bases. Trimming removed 0 bases from V and 6 bases from J; junction bases left unmatched: 1. Germline-derived CDR1 and CDR2 are SGHRS and YFSETQ. The length of the CDR3 is 13 residues. CDR3 DNA: TGCGCCAGCAGCTTGGGACAGGGCGATACGCAGTATTTT. As protein: CASSLGQGDTQYF.

J is TRBJ1-1 and V is TRBV28, with D unclear. The CDR3 contains 10 residues. The V and J ends lost 7 bases and 11 bases respectively, with 11 bases between them. CDR1 MDHEN and CDR2 SYDVKM come from the germline V gene. CDR3 sequence reads: CASTKGRAFF. The CDR3 DNA is TGTGCCAGCACCAAAGGGCGGGCTTTCTTT.

The table lists this clonotype with many counts. One end of the junction varies from germline; a read error may be responsible. This chain links TRBV7-9 with TRBJ2-7, with D unclear. The CDR3 covers 9 residues. Germline-derived CDR1 and CDR2 are SEHNR and FQNEAQ (reference sequence). CDR3 DNA: TGTGCCACCTCCAACGAGCAGTACTTC. Translating gives CATSNEQYF.

This clonotype has a count of ten or more. This CDR3 is CASSLFLPDHYEQYV. CDR3 DNA: TGCGCCAGCAGCTTGTTTCTCCCAGACCACTACGAGCAGTACGTC. This sequence joins TRBV5-1 and TRBJ2-7; D is ambiguous. The CDR3 is 15 amino acids. CDR1 SGHRS and CDR2 YFSETQ come from the germline V gene. V was trimmed by 1 base and J by 3 bases, leaving 14 bases between them.

The chain has TRBV3-1 and TRBJ2-7, with D possibly being TRBD1 or TRBD2 (5 bases each). V was clipped by 7 bases and J by 0 bases, with 10 bases between them. CDR1 is LGHDT, CDR2 YNNKEL, per germline (reference sequence). This CDR3 comprises 13 residues. The CDR3: CASNHGGSYEQYF. In nucleotides, the CDR3 is TGTGCCAGCAACCATGGGGGCTCCTACGAGCAGTACTTC.

In its sample, this clonotype is medium-sized. This CDR3 reads CASSSPPHEQYF. CDR3 sequence (DNA): TGTGCCAGCAGCTCGCCCCCCCACGAGCAGTACTTC. The V call is TRBV13, the J call TRBJ2-7; D is unclear. V lost 4 bases and J lost 5, with 9 bases in between. The length of the CDR3 is 12 residues. CDR1 is PRHDT and CDR2 is FYEKMQ in the germline V gene (reference sequence).

This clonotype was counted ten times or more. CDR3 coding DNA: TGCGCCAGCAGACCTTCAACGGCCCGAAAACTGTTTTTT. It is translated as CASRPSTARKLFF. The rearrangement joins TRBV5-1 to TRBJ1-4; D not resolved. The V and J ends lost 5 bases and 10 bases respectively, with 15 bases between them. Germline values: CDR1 SGHRS, CDR2 YFSETQ. The CDR3 has 13 amino acids.

The chain joins TRBV11-3 to TRBJ2-1; 8 bases match TRBD1. V shed 6 bases, J shed 9 bases, and the junction held 7 bases outside the gene matches. Germline values: CDR1 SGHNT, CDR2 YENEEA. The CDR3 runs to 13 residues. The CDR3 here is CASSSDRGGEQFF. The DNA for the CDR3 is TGTGCCAGCAGTTCAGACAGGGGCGGTGAGCAGTTCTTC.

This clonotype was recorded many times. CDR3 nucleotides: TGTGCCAGCGCCCGACAGGGAGTTTCTCGAGAGACCCAGTACTTC. Its protein product is CASARQGVSRETQYF. The chain has TRBV21-1 and TRBJ2-5; the D call of TRBD1 is as the table states it, not checked on the DNA. TRBV21-1 is tagged as a pseudogene. The length of the CDR3 is 15 residues.

By share, this clonotype ranks as medium-sized. This chain uses TRBV7-9 with TRBJ2-5, with D unresolved. Trimming shortened V by 1 base and J by 3 bases, and 6 bases separated the two germline ends. The CDR3 runs to 13 residues. Germline assignment: CDR1 SEHNR and CDR2 FQNEAQ (reference sequence). The CDR3 sequence is CASSLDLKETQYF. The CDR3 DNA sequence: TGTGCCAGCAGCTTAGATTTAAAAGAGACCCAGTACTTC. The full variable domain, completed using reference TRBV7-9 and TRBJ2-5, is DTGVSQNPRHKITKRGQNVTFRCDPISEHNRLYWYRQTLGQGPEFLTYFQNEAQLEKSRLLSDRFSAERPKGSFSTLEIQRTEQGDSAMYLCASSLDLKETQYFGPGTRLLVL.

This clonotype was detected ten times or more. V and J are TRBV19 and TRBJ1-2, with 7 positions matching TRBD1. The V and J ends lost 1 base and 4 bases, in that order; junction bases with no gene match: 3. The CDR3 is made up of 14 amino acids. Germline V gene data show CDR1 as LNHDA and CDR2 as SQIVND (reference sequence). CDR3 sequence: CASSIGRDSYGYTF. For the CDR3, the DNA is TGTGCCAGTAGTATAGGTCGGGACAGCTATGGCTACACCTTC. The entire variable domain, with the rest obtained from reference TRBV19 and TRBJ1-2, is as follows: DGGITQSPKYLFRKEGQNVTLSCEQNLNHDAMYWYRQDPGQGLRLIYYSQIVNDFQKGDIAEGYSVSREKKESFPLTVTSAQKNPTAFYLCASSIGRDSYGYTFGSGTRLTVV.

This clonotype occurred many times. V usage is TRBV14 and J usage is TRBJ1-1; D is uncertain. This CDR3 region has 14 residues. The germline V gene encodes CDR1 SGHDN and CDR2 FVKESK. The V and J ends lost 5 bases and 2 bases respectively, with 12 bases between them. The DNA of the CDR3 is TGTGCCAGCAGCTCCGATGGAGGAAACACTGAAGCTTTCTTT. It codes for CASSSDGGNTEAFF.

This clonotype was recorded many times. The CDR3 region is CASSREYGTLHEQYF. The CDR3 coding sequence is TGTGCCAGCAGCCGGGAATATGGGACACTCCACGAGCAGTACTTC. The gene calls are TRBV7-4 and TRBJ2-7, with D maybe TRBD1 (6 bases). In germline, CDR1 is SGHVT, CDR2 SQSDAQ. The V end was cut by 5 bases, the J end by 5 bases, with 19 bases between. This CDR3 region has 15 residues.

This clonotype has at least ten counts. V is TRBV23-1 and J is TRBJ1-4; 7 nucleotides line up with TRBD1. TRBV23-1 is an open reading frame, and its role is uncertain. This CDR3 region has 15 residues. The junction had 8 bases not matched to a gene; V was cut back by 2 bases and J by 8 bases. CDR3 sequence: CASSQQGGSREKLFF. DNA of the CDR3: TGCGCCAGCAGTCAACAAGGGGGCAGCAGGGAAAAACTGTTTTTT.

This clonotype came up many times. The chain recombines TRBV10-2 with TRBJ2-5; TRBD1 matches at 7 bases. From germline, CDR1 is WSHSY and CDR2 SAAADI. The CDR3 loop spans 14 amino acids. With 6 bases clipped from V and 4 bases from J, the junction kept 8 bases outside the gene matches. CDR3 region: CASRPTGRRETQYF. The DNA of the CDR3 is TGCGCCAGCAGACCGACAGGGCGCCGAGAGACCCAGTACTTC.

This clonotype was seen many times. The chain links TRBV5-8 to TRBJ1-2, with TRBD1 as a possible D gene (5 bases). Germline CDR1 SGHTS, CDR2 YDEGEE. V was pared by 5 bases and J by 0 bases, with 14 bases between. The CDR3 contains 15 residues. For the CDR3, the DNA is TGTGCCAGCAGTTTGTGGACAACCGCTAACTATGGCTACACCTTC. It specifies CASSLWTTANYGYTF.

This clonotype came up many times. This chain links TRBV20-1 with TRBJ2-1; D gene ambiguous. Germline-derived CDR1 and CDR2 are DFQATT and SNEGSKA (reference sequence). The CDR3 is 13 amino acids. The ends were cut back, 4 bases at V and 6 bases at J, with 13 bases in the middle. As DNA, the CDR3 is TGCAGTGCTACAGGACCCCTCAGCAATGAGCAGTTCTTC. It yields the protein CSATGPLSNEQFF.